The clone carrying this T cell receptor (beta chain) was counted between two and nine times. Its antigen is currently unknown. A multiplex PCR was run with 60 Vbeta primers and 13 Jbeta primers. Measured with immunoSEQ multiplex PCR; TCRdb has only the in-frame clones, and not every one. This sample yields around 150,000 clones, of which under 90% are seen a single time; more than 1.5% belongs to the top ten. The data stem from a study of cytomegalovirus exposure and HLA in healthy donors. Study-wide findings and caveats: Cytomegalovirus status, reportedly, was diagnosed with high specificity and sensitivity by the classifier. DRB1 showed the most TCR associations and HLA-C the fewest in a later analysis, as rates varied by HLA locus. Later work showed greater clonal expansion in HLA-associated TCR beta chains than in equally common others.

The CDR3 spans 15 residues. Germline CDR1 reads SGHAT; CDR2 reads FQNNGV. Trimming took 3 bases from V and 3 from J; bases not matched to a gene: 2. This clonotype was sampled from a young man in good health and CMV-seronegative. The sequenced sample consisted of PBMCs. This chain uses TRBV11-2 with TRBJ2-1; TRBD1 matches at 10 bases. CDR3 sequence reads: CASSFGTGVYNEQFF. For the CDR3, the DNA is TGTGCCAGCAGCTTTGGGACAGGGGTCTACAATGAGCAGTTCTTC.